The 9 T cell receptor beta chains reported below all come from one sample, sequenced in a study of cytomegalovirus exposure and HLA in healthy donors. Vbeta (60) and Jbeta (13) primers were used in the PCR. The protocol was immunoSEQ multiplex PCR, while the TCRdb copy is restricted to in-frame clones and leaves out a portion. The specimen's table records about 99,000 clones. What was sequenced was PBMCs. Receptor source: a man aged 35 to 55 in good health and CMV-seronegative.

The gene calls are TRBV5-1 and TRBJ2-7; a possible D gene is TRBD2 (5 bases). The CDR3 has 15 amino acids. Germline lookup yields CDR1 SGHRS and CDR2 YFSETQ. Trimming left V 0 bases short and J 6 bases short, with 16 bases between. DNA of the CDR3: TGCGCCAGCAGCTTGGCCCCGGGTAGTGAGGGCGAGCAGTACTTC. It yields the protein CASSLAPGSEGEQYF. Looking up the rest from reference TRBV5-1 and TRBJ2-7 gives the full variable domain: KAGVTQTPRYLIKTRGQQVTLSCSPISGHRSVSWYQQTPGQGLQFLFEYFSETQRNKGNFPGRFSGRQFSNSRSEMNVSTLELGDSALYLCASSLAPGSEGEQYFGPGTRLTVT.

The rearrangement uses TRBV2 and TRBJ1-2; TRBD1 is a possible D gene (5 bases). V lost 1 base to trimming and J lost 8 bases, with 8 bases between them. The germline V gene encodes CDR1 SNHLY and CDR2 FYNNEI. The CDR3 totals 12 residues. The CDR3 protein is CASSEEGNGYTF. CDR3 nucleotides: TGTGCCAGCAGTGAAGAGGGGAACGGCTACACCTTC.

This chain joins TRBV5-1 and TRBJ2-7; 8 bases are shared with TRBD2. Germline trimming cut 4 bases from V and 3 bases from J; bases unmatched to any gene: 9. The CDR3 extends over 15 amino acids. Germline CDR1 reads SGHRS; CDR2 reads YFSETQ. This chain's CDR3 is CASSLGPSGSYEQYF. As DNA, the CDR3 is TGCGCCAGCAGCCTGGGGCCCAGCGGGAGCTACGAGCAGTACTTC.

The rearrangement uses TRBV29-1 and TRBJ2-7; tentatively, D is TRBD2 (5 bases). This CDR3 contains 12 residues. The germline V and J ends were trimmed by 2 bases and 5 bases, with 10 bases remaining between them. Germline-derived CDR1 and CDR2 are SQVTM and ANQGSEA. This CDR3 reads CSVERGVNEQYF. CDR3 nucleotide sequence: TGCAGCGTTGAACGGGGAGTTAACGAGCAGTACTTC.

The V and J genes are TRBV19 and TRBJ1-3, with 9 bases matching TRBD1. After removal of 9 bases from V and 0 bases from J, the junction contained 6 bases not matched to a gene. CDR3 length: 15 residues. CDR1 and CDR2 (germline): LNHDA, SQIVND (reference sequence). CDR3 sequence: CASDRGGLSGNTIYF. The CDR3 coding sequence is TGTGCCAGCGACAGGGGGGGACTCTCTGGAAACACCATATATTTT.

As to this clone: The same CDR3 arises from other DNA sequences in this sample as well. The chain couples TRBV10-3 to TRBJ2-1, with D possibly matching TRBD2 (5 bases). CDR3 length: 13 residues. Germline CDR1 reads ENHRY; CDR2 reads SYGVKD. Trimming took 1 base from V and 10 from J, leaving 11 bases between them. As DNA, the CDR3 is TGTGCCATCAGTGAGTACGGAGGACGAGAGCAGTTCTTC. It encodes CAISEYGGREQFF.

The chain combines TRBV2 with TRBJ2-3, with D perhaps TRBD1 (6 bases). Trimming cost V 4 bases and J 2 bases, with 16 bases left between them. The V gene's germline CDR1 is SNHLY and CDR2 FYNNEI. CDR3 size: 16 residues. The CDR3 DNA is TGTGCCAGCAGTGTTAGTTCTAGGGGGTCCACAGATACGCAGTATTTT. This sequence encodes CASSVSSRGSTDTQYF.

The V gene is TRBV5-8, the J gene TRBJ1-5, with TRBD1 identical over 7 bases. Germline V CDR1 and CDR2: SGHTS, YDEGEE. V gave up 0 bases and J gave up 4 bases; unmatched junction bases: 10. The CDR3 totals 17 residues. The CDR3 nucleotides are TGTGCCAGCAGCTTGGGTACTTCAGGGGGATCAAATCAGCCCCAGCATTTT. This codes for CASSLGTSGGSNQPQHF. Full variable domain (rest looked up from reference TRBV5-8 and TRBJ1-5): EAGVTQSPTHLIKTRGQQATLRCSPISGHTSVYWYQQALGLGLQFLLWYDEGEERNRGNFPPRFSGRQFPNYSSELNVNALELEDSALYLCASSLGTSGGSNQPQHFGDGTRLSIL.

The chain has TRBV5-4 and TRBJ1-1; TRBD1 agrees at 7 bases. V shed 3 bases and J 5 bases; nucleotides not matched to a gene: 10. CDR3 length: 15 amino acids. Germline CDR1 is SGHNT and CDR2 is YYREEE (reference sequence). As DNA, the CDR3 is TGTGCCAGCAGCTCTGTCACAGGGGCTGGGACTGAAGCTTTCTTT. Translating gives CASSSVTGAGTEAFF.